Presented here are 8 T cell receptor beta chains from one specimen sequenced in a study of blood T cells in healthy people across ages. It was with a sample-barcoded 5' primer and a J-beta primer mix that a second PCR of roughly 7 to 12 cycles was run. Using its own MiXCR run on the 5' RACE reads, TCRdb lists one record per CDR3 protein. The sample lists 650,000 or so distinct CDR3 sequences; 45% to 60% were seen once. Sequenced sample: blood. The receptor set was obtained from a woman older than 75 in good health.

V usage is TRBV11-2 and J usage is TRBJ2-3; 8 nucleotides match TRBD1. There are 14 residues in the CDR3. V lost 1 base to trimming and J lost 8 bases; unmatched junction nucleotides: 5. The germline V gene encodes CDR1 SGHAT and CDR2 FQNNGV. For the CDR3, the DNA is TGTGCCAGCAGCTTAGGGACAGGGTACGGTACGCAGTATTTT. It translates to CASSLGTGYGTQYF.

This chain uses TRBV5-5 with TRBJ2-1; D is perhaps TRBD1 (6 bases). The germline V gene encodes CDR1 SGHKS and CDR2 YYEKEE (reference sequence). The CDR3 is made up of 12 amino acids. V was trimmed by 2 bases and J by 11 bases, leaving 11 bases between them. The CDR3 region is CASSFLQGKQFF. In DNA form, the CDR3 reads TGTGCCAGCAGCTTTTTACAGGGTAAGCAGTTCTTC. Full variable domain (remainder filled in from reference TRBV5-5 and TRBJ2-1): DAGVTQSPTHLIKTRGQQVTLRCSPISGHKSVSWYQQVLGQGPQFIFQYYEKEERGRGNFPDRFSARQFPNYSSELNVNALLLGDSALYLCASSFLQGKQFFGPGTRLTVL.

Of note for this clonotype: With a much larger clone just one base away, this may be a read error. The rearrangement joins TRBV10-3 to TRBJ2-3; D is unclear. Germline values: CDR1 ENHRY, CDR2 SYGVKD. CDR3 size: 12 residues. CDR3 residues: CAMSAATDTQYF. As DNA, the CDR3 is TGTGCCATGAGTGCGGCCACAGATACGCAGTATTTT.

The table lists this clonotype with many counts. The rearrangement uses TRBV20-1 and TRBJ1-2, with D possibly matching TRBD1 (5 bases). Trimming shortened V by 2 bases and J by 3 bases, and 22 bases separated the two germline ends. CDR1 and CDR2 from the germline V gene are DFQATT and SNEGSKA (reference sequence). The length of the CDR3 is 17 residues. CDR3 sequence: CSARIPRDLGTHYGYTF. The CDR3 coding sequence is TGCAGTGCTAGAATACCCAGAGACTTGGGGACTCACTATGGCTACACCTTC.

At least ten counts were recorded for this clonotype. The chain joins TRBV12-3 or TRBV12-4 to TRBJ2-1, with D perhaps TRBD2 (5 bases). There are 12 residues in the CDR3. The V gene lost 5 bases and the J gene lost 9 bases, with 11 bases spanning the gap. The CDR3 loop is CASSVREFEQFF. CDR3 nucleotide sequence: TGTGCCAGCAGTGTGAGGGAGTTTGAGCAGTTCTTC.

The CDR3 DNA reads as TGTGCCAGCAACGTGGGTGGCGGTGGTGGCTACACCTTC. It is translated as CASNVGGGGGYTF. The rearrangement joins TRBV7-2 to TRBJ1-2, with no clear D. Germline assignment: CDR1 SGHTA and CDR2 FQGNSA. The V end was cut by 7 bases, the J end by 7 bases, with 16 bases between. This CDR3 has 13 amino acids.

This clonotype has ten or more counts. V and J are TRBV28 and TRBJ1-2; D remains ambiguous. Germline CDR1 reads MDHEN; CDR2 reads SYDVKM. Trimming left V 8 bases short and J 5 bases short, with 15 bases between. The CDR3 loop spans 13 amino acids. CDR3 region: CASELSAEYGYTF. Written as DNA, the CDR3 is TGTGCCAGCGAGTTGTCCGCGGAATATGGCTACACCTTC.

A few counts support this clonotype. It may be a read error: a sequence one base away is much more abundant. This rearrangement joins TRBV6-6 to TRBJ2-3, with 7 bases fitting TRBD1. CDR3 size: 15 residues. In germline, CDR1 is MNHNY, CDR2 SVGAGI (reference sequence). As DNA, the CDR3 is TGTGCCAGCGGTTCGGACAGGAGGATCACAGATACGCGGTATTTT. Encoded protein: CASGSDRRITDTRYF.